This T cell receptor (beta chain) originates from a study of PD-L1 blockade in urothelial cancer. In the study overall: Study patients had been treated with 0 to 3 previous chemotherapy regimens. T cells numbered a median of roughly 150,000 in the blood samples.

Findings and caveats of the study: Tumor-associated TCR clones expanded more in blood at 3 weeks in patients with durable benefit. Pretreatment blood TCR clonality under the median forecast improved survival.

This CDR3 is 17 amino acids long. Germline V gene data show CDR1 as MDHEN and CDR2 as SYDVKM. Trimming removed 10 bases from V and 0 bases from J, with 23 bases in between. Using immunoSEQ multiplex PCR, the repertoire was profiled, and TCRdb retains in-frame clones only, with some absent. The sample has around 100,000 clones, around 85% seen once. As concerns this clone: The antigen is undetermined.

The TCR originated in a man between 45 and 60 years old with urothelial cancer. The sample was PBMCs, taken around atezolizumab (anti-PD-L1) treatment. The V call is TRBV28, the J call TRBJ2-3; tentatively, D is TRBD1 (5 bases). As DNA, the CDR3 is TGTGCCACCGTCCCCGCACGACAGAACTCTAGCACAGATACGCAGTATTTT. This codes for CATVPARQNSSTDTQYF.